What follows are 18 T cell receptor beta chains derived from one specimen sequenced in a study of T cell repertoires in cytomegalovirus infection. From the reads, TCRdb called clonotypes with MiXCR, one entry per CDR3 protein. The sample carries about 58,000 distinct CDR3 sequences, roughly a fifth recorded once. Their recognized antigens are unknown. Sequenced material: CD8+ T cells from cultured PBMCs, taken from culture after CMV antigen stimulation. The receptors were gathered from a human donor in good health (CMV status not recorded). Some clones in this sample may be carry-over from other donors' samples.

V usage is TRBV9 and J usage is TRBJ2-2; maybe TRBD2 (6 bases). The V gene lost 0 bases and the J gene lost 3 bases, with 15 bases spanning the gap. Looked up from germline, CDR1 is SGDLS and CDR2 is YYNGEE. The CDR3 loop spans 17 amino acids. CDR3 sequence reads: CASSVDGTPRYTGELFF. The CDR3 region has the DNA TGTGCCAGCAGCGTAGATGGGACTCCACGGTACACCGGGGAGCTGTTTTTT.

In DNA form, the CDR3 reads TGTGCCAGCAGTGGGGGGGCTTCTCGATACAATGAGCAGTTCTTC. It encodes CASSGGASRYNEQFF. V is TRBV12-3 or TRBV12-4 and J is TRBJ2-1; a weak D match, TRBD2 (7 bases). Deletions cut 5 bases from V and 4 bases from J, with 15 bases between. The CDR3 consists of 15 residues.

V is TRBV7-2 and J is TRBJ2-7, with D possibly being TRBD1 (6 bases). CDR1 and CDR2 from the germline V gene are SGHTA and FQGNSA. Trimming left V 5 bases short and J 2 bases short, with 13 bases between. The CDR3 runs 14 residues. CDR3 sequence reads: CASSPGEGAYEQYF. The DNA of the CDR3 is TGTGCCAGCAGCCCTGGAGAGGGGGCCTACGAGCAGTACTTC.

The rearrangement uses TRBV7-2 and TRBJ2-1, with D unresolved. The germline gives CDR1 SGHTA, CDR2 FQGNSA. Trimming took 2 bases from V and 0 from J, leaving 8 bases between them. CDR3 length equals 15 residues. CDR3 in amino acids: CASSLTSYSYNEQFF. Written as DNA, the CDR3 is TGTGCCAGCAGCTTAACCAGTTACTCCTACAATGAGCAGTTCTTC.

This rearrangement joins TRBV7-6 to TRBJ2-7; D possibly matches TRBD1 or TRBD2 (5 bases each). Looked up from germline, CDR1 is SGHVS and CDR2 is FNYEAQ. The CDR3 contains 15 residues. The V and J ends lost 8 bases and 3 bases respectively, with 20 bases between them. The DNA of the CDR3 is TGTGCCAGCTCCCCCTGGAGTGGGGGTAGCTACGAGCAGTACTTC. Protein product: CASSPWSGGSYEQYF.

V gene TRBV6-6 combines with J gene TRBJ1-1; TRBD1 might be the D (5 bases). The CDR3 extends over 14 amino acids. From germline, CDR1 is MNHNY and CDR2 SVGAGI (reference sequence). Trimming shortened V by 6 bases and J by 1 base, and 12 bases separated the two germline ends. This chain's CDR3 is CASSSTERNTEAFF. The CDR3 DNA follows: TGTGCCAGCAGCTCGACAGAGAGGAACACTGAAGCTTTCTTT.

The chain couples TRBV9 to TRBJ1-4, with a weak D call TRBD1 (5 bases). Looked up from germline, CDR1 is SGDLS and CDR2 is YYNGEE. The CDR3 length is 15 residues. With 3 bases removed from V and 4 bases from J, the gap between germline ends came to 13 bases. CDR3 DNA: TGTGCCAGCAGCGGAACAGGTCGGGGTAATGAAAAACTGTTTTTT. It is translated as CASSGTGRGNEKLFF.

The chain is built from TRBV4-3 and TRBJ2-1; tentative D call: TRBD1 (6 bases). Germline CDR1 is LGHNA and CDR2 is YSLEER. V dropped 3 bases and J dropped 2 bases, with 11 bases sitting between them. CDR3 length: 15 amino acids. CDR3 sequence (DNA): TGCGCCAGCAGCCATAACAGGGACCCCTACAATGAGCAGTTCTTC. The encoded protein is CASSHNRDPYNEQFF.

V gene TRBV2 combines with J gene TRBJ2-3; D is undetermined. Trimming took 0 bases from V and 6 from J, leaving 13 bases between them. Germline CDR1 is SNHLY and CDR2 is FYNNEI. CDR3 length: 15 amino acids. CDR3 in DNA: TGTGCCAGCAGTGAAGCGCGTATAGACCCCGATACGCAGTATTTT. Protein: CASSEARIDPDTQYF.

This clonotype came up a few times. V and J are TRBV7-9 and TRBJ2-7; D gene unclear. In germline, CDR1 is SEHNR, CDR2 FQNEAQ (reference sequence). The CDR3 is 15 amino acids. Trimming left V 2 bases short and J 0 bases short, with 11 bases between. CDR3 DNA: TGTGCCAGCAGCTTATTTTCAACAAGCTCCTACGAGCAGTACTTC. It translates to CASSLFSTSSYEQYF.

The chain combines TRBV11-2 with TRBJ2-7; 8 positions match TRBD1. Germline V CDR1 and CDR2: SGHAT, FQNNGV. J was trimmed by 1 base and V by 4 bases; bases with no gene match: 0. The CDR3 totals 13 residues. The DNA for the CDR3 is TGTGCCAGCAGCTGGACAGGGTCCTACGAGCAGTACTTC. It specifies CASSWTGSYEQYF.

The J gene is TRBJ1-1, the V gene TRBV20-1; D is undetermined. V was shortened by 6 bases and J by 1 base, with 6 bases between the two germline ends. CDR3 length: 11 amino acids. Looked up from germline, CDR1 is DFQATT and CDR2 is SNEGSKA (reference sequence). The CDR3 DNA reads TGCAGTGCCCCAGGGAACACTGAAGCTTTCTTT. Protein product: CSAPGNTEAFF.

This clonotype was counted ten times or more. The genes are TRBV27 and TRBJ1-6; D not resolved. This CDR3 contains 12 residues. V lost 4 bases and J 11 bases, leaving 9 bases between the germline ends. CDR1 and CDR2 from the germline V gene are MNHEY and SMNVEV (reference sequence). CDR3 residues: CASSWEGAPLHF. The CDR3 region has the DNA TGTGCCAGCAGTTGGGAGGGAGCACCCCTCCACTTT.

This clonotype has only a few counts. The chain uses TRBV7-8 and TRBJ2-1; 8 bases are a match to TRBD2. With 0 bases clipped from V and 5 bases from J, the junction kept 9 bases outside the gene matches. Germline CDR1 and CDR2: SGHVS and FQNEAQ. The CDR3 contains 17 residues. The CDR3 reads CASSLAAGGAIHNEQFF. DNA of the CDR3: TGTGCCAGCAGCTTAGCCGCGGGGGGCGCGATACACAATGAGCAGTTCTTC. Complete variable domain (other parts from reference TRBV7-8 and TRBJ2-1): GAGVSQSPRYKVAKRGQDVALRCDPISGHVSLFWYQQALGQGPEFLTYFQNEAQLDKSGLPSDRFFAERPEGSVSTLKIQRTQQEDSAVYLCASSLAAGGAIHNEQFFGPGTRLTVL.

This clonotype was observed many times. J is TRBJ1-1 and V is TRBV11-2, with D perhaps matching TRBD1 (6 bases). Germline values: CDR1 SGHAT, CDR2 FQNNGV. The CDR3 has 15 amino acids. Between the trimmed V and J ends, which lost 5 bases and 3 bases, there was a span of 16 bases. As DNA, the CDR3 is TGTGCCAGCAGCGCGTCACAGGGTCCGCACACTGAAGCTTTCTTT. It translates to CASSASQGPHTEAFF.

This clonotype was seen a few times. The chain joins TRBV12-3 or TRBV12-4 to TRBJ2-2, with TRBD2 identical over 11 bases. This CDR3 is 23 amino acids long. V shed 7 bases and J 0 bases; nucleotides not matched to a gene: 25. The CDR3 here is CASTPDQFSTASGGTANTGELFF. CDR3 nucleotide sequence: TGTGCCAGCACACCCGACCAATTCAGCACAGCTAGCGGGGGGACCGCGAACACCGGGGAGCTGTTTTTT.

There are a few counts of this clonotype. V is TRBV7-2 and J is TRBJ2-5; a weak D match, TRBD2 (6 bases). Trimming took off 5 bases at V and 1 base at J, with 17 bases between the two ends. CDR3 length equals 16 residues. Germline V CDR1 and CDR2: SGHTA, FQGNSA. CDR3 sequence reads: CASSKWGSGPQETQYF. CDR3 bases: TGTGCCAGCAGCAAATGGGGGAGCGGGCCCCAAGAGACCCAGTACTTC.

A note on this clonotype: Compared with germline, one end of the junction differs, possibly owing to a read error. The CDR3 nucleotides are TGTGCCAGCAGCTTATTGGGAGCGGGAGGCTCTGAGGACCAGTACTTC. Translation gives CASSLLGAGGSEDQYF. The rearrangement links TRBV5-3 to TRBJ2-7, with 9 bases aligning to TRBD2. TRBV5-3 is labeled an ORF, and its function is uncertain. The CDR3 is 16 amino acids.